A single sample gave rise to the 18 T cell receptor beta chains below, sequenced in a study of cytomegalovirus exposure and HLA in healthy donors. The study ran its PCR with 60 Vbeta and 13 Jbeta primers. TCRdb keeps only in-frame clones here, not all; method: immunoSEQ multiplex PCR. Recorded here are about 58,000 clones; the top ten clones represent around 2.1%. The source material was PBMCs. These receptors originate from a woman aged 18 to 35 in good health and CMV-seronegative.

The V and J genes are TRBV9 and TRBJ1-3; D might be TRBD1 (5 bases). The length of the CDR3 is 15 residues. The germline V and J ends were trimmed by 2 bases and 3 bases, with 12 bases remaining between them. Germline values: CDR1 SGDLS, CDR2 YYNGEE. CDR3 sequence reads: CASSVPGFIGNTIYF. The CDR3 bases are TGTGCCAGCAGCGTCCCAGGGTTTATTGGAAACACCATATATTTT.

The V call is TRBV4-1, the J call TRBJ2-7; a weak D match, TRBD2 (5 bases). V lost 6 bases, J lost 1 base, and 13 bases lay in between. The V gene's germline CDR1 is MGHRA and CDR2 YSYEKL. The CDR3 totals 14 residues. CDR3 in amino acids: CASRPIGKSYEQYF. The CDR3 region has the DNA TGCGCCAGCAGACCTATCGGGAAGTCCTACGAGCAGTACTTC.

The genes are TRBV5-1 and TRBJ1-4; D is perhaps TRBD1 (6 bases). V was trimmed by 7 bases and J by 8 bases, leaving 15 bases between them. The CDR3 has 13 amino acids. In germline, CDR1 is SGHRS, CDR2 YFSETQ. The CDR3 DNA reads TGCGCCAGCCAATTACAGGGCGGCGAAAAACTGTTTTTT. Its protein product is CASQLQGGEKLFF.

This chain joins TRBV7-9 and TRBJ1-1; D not resolved. CDR1 is SEHNR, CDR2 FQNEAQ, per germline (reference sequence). The CDR3 extends over 11 amino acids. V was pared by 5 bases and J by 6 bases, with 7 bases between. The CDR3 DNA reads TGTGCCAGCAGCAGACACGCTGAAGCTTTCTTT. Its translation: CASSRHAEAFF.

The chain employs TRBV6-5 and TRBJ2-5, with 12 bases that match TRBD1. CDR3 length: 14 amino acids. V lost 5 bases and J lost 8; bases outside the gene matches: 6. Germline lookup yields CDR1 MNHEY and CDR2 SVGAGI. Here the CDR3 reads CASSPGQGAGTQYF. The CDR3 nucleotides are TGTGCCAGCAGTCCGGGACAGGGGGCGGGAACCCAGTACTTC.

This chain connects TRBV11-2 to TRBJ1-4; D not certain. Germline V gene lookup returns CDR1 SGHAT and CDR2 FQNNGV. There are 14 residues in the CDR3. V was cut by 2 bases and J by 11 bases, with 15 bases left in between. CDR3 sequence: CASSLFEGAPKLFF. CDR3 bases: TGTGCCAGCAGCTTATTCGAGGGTGCACCGAAACTGTTTTTT. The complete variable domain, with remaining parts taken from reference TRBV11-2 and TRBJ1-4, reads EAGVAQSPRYKIIEKRQSVAFWCNPISGHATLYWYQQILGQGPKLLIQFQNNGVVDDSQLPKDRFSAERLKGVDSTLKIQPAKLEDSAVYLCASSLFEGAPKLFFGSGTQLSVL.

The chain has TRBV28 and TRBJ1-1; 8 bases are a match to TRBD1. The CDR3 contains 14 residues. Germline CDR1 MDHEN, CDR2 SYDVKM. The V segment lost 7 bases and the J segment 4 bases; nucleotides outside the gene matches: 8. In nucleotides, the CDR3 is TGTGCCAGCATCTTTTTACAGGGGGGCACTGAAGCTTTCTTT. Protein sequence: CASIFLQGGTEAFF.

The chain employs TRBV6-1 and TRBJ1-1; the D gene is possibly TRBD1 (6 bases). The germline V and J ends were trimmed by 2 bases and 4 bases, with 11 bases remaining between them. Germline CDR1 MNHNS, CDR2 SASEGT. The CDR3 totals 14 residues. The chain's CDR3 is CASSERGRGTEAFF. Here the CDR3 DNA reads TGTGCCAGCAGTGAAAGGGGCAGGGGCACTGAAGCTTTCTTT.

This chain connects TRBV6-6 to TRBJ2-5; a weak D match, TRBD2 (6 bases). V gave up 9 bases and J gave up 0 bases, with 11 bases separating them. Germline assignment: CDR1 MNHNY and CDR2 SVGAGI (reference sequence). The CDR3 runs 13 residues. The CDR3 here is CASGGTYQETQYF. As DNA, the CDR3 is TGTGCCAGTGGCGGGACTTACCAAGAGACCCAGTACTTC.

V usage is TRBV30 and J usage is TRBJ2-1; D gene ambiguous. V lost 0 bases and J lost 13, with 19 bases in between. Germline V gives CDR1 GTSNPN, CDR2 SVGIG (reference sequence). There are 14 residues in the CDR3. CDR3 residues: CAWSVESEATIQFF. CDR3 bases: TGTGCCTGGAGTGTAGAAAGTGAGGCTACGATACAGTTCTTC.

This sequence joins TRBV9 and TRBJ1-5; 7 bases match TRBD1. The trim removed 4 bases at V and 6 bases at J, leaving 7 bases unmatched. CDR3 size: 14 residues. In germline, CDR1 is SGDLS, CDR2 YYNGEE. The CDR3 DNA reads TGTGCCAGCAGCAAACAGGGGTGGGGTCAGCCCCAGCATTTT. Residues: CASSKQGWGQPQHF.

The chain has TRBV6-6 and TRBJ2-2, with 8 bases fitting TRBD2. V shed 0 bases, J shed 3 bases, and the junction held 3 bases outside the gene matches. The CDR3 loop spans 16 amino acids. The germline V gene encodes CDR1 MNHNY and CDR2 SVGAGI (reference sequence). The CDR3 sequence is CASSYSSGTDTGELFF. DNA of the CDR3: TGTGCCAGCAGTTACTCTAGCGGGACTGACACCGGGGAGCTGTTTTTT.

The chain carries TRBV7-9 and TRBJ2-5; D might be TRBD2 (6 bases). Germline V gene lookup returns CDR1 SEHNR and CDR2 FQNEAQ (reference sequence). The germline V and J ends were trimmed by 1 base and 4 bases, with 10 bases remaining between them. This CDR3 has 14 residues. The DNA for the CDR3 is TGTGCCAGCAGCTTAGGGGAGGCCCCAGAGACCCAGTACTTC. Translating it yields CASSLGEAPETQYF.

The chain carries TRBV7-9 and TRBJ1-1; no clear D. V lost 5 bases and J lost 3, with 13 bases in between. This CDR3 is built from 14 residues. Germline V gene data show CDR1 as SEHNR and CDR2 as FQNEAQ (reference sequence). CDR3 in DNA: TGTGCCAGCAGCCTTCGAGGGTCGGACACTGAAGCTTTCTTT. This sequence encodes CASSLRGSDTEAFF.

In DNA form, the CDR3 reads TGCGCCAGCAGCTTCCAGACAGGGGGCCTAACTGAAGCTTTCTTT. Its protein product is CASSFQTGGLTEAFF. The chain carries TRBV5-1 and TRBJ1-1; 10 nucleotides line up with TRBD1. Per the germline V gene, CDR1 is SGHRS and CDR2 is YFSETQ. The CDR3 length is 15 residues. Germline trimming cut 2 bases from V and 5 bases from J; bases unmatched to any gene: 6.

J is TRBJ1-2 and V is TRBV4-2; 7 positions match TRBD1. The CDR3 loop spans 16 amino acids. The germline CDR1 and CDR2 sequences are LGHNA and YNFKEQ. With 0 bases clipped from V and 5 bases from J, the junction kept 9 bases outside the gene matches. The CDR3 DNA sequence: TGTGCCAGCAGCCAAGATAGAGGGGGCGACGGATATGGCTACACCTTC. Residues: CASSQDRGGDGYGYTF.

The genes are TRBV5-1 and TRBJ1-2, with 9 bases fitting TRBD1. Germline V CDR1 and CDR2: SGHRS, YFSETQ. Trimming took 4 bases from V and 3 from J; bases not matched to a gene: 13. The CDR3 has 17 amino acids. CDR3 coding DNA: TGCGCCAGCAGCCAGACCGGGACAGGGACGGGGTACTATGGCTACACCTTC. Its translation: CASSQTGTGTGYYGYTF.

V gene TRBV28 combines with J gene TRBJ1-3; TRBD1 matches at 7 bases. This CDR3 has 20 amino acids. Per germline, CDR1 MDHEN and CDR2 SYDVKM. V shed 4 bases and J 4 bases; nucleotides not matched to a gene: 22. The CDR3 nucleotides read TGTGCCAGCAGTTATGGACAGGTCATCAGTCCCGCGATTTTCGGAAACACCATATATTTT. As protein: CASSYGQVISPAIFGNTIYF.